This T cell receptor (beta chain) is drawn from a study of cytomegalovirus exposure and HLA in healthy donors. Donors came from a validation cohort of 95 to 150 subjects, distinct from the first 666-subject cohort. Sequencing used immunoSEQ multiplex PCR; TCRdb keeps in-frame clones, though not all of them. The sample shows 110,000 or so clones, 88% of them seen only once. The germline V gene has CDR1 LGHNA and CDR2 YSLEER. V trimming: 4 bases; J trimming: 3 bases; junction bases outside the gene matches: 7. This CDR3 is built from 15 residues. The chain recombines TRBV4-3 with TRBJ1-2, with 8 bases lining up with TRBD1. The material sequenced was PBMCs. This receptor was identified in a man aged 18 to 29 in good health and CMV-seronegative. The CDR3 reads CASSRAGQGDYGYTF. In DNA, the CDR3 is TGCGCCAGCAGCCGAGCAGGACAGGGTGACTATGGCTACACCTTC.